What follows are 31 T cell receptor beta chains derived from one specimen sequenced in a study of cytomegalovirus exposure and HLA in healthy donors. It was with 60 Vbeta and 13 Jbeta primers that the PCR ran. The repertoire was sequenced with immunoSEQ multiplex PCR; TCRdb's copy has only in-frame clones and lacks some. The profile covers roughly 130,000 clones, with around 78% appearing a single time and about 1.8% taken by the ten largest. What was sequenced was PBMCs. These receptors all stem from a woman between 40 and 55 years old in good health and CMV-seronegative.

This sequence joins TRBV27 and TRBJ2-7, with 7 bases matching TRBD1. Germline trimming cut 7 bases from V and 2 bases from J; bases unmatched to any gene: 8. This CDR3 spans 14 amino acids. CDR1 is MNHEY and CDR2 is SMNVEV in the germline V gene (reference sequence). DNA of the CDR3: TGTGCCAGCACCACTCGGCAGGGGGCCTACGAGCAGTACTTC. Protein product: CASTTRQGAYEQYF.

The chain carries TRBV4-2 and TRBJ1-5, with 8 bases aligning to TRBD1. The CDR3 extends over 17 amino acids. With 4 bases clipped from V and 0 bases from J, the junction kept 8 bases outside the gene matches. Looked up from germline, CDR1 is LGHNA and CDR2 is YNFKEQ. CDR3 sequence (DNA): TGTGCCAGCAGCCCCCGACAGGGGATTGTTAGCAATCAGCCCCAGCATTTT. It codes for CASSPRQGIVSNQPQHF.

This clone was seen just once. The rearrangement joins TRBV29-1 to TRBJ1-4; possibly TRBD1 for D (5 bases). The CDR3 contains 12 residues. The V end was cut by 0 bases, the J end by 8 bases, with 7 bases between. CDR1 SQVTM and CDR2 ANQGSEA come from the germline V gene. CDR3 sequence reads: CSVEDGGEKLFF. The CDR3 bases are TGCAGCGTTGAAGATGGGGGGGAAAAACTGTTTTTT.

V usage is TRBV10-3 and J usage is TRBJ1-5, with 10 bases aligning to TRBD1. Trimming cost V 0 bases and J 7 bases; bases outside gene matches: 6. The CDR3 extends over 16 amino acids. Germline V gene lookup returns CDR1 ENHRY and CDR2 SYGVKD. CDR3 sequence (DNA): TGTGCCATCAGTGAGTCGGAGGACAGGGGGTACCAGCCCCAGCATTTT. Its translation is CAISESEDRGYQPQHF.

CDR3 bases: TGTGCCAGCAGCCGACCGACTAGCGGGGAGGGTACGCAGTATTTT. Its protein is CASSRPTSGEGTQYF. The chain couples TRBV7-9 to TRBJ2-3; 11 nucleotides line up with TRBD2. The CDR3 sequence is 15 residues long. J lost 8 bases, V lost 5 bases, and 9 bases had no gene match. Germline CDR1 SEHNR, CDR2 FQNEAQ (reference sequence).

This clone was observed a handful of times. The chain carries TRBV25-1 and TRBJ2-5; 7 nucleotides agree with TRBD2. The CDR3 runs 15 residues. J was trimmed by 5 bases and V by 3 bases; bases with no gene match: 9. In germline, CDR1 is MGHDK, CDR2 SYGVNS. The CDR3 loop reads CASSDSREAGETQYF. CDR3 nucleotides: TGTGCCAGCAGTGATAGTCGGGAGGCGGGGGAGACCCAGTACTTC.

In DNA form, the CDR3 reads TGTGCCAGCAGTTACTCTCCTAGCGGTTACGAGCAGTACTTC. This codes for CASSYSPSGYEQYF. The V and J genes are TRBV6-6 and TRBJ2-7; 7 nucleotides align to TRBD2. Germline-derived CDR1 and CDR2 are MNHNY and SVGAGI (reference sequence). The CDR3 loop spans 14 amino acids. After removal of 0 bases from V and 4 bases from J, the junction contained 3 bases not matched to a gene.

The V call is TRBV7-3, the J call TRBJ2-1; D is perhaps TRBD2 (5 bases). V was cut by 0 bases and J by 8 bases, with 11 bases left in between. The CDR3 runs to 14 residues. Germline lookup yields CDR1 SGHTA and CDR2 FQGTGA. This chain's CDR3 is CASSLTGSGDEQFF. CDR3 nucleotide sequence: TGTGCCAGCAGCTTAACGGGGAGTGGGGATGAGCAGTTCTTC.

The chain links TRBV7-6 to TRBJ2-5; a weak D match, TRBD1 (5 bases). V lost 2 bases and J lost 2, with 9 bases in between. The CDR3 totals 14 residues. Germline-derived CDR1 and CDR2 are SGHVS and FNYEAQ. CDR3 DNA: TGTGCCAGCAGCTTATCGACAGTGCAAGAGACCCAGTACTTC. Its translation is CASSLSTVQETQYF.

This rearrangement joins TRBV27 to TRBJ2-5; 9 bases are shared with TRBD2. The CDR3 has 15 amino acids. CDR1 MNHEY and CDR2 SMNVEV come from the germline V gene (reference sequence). Trimming took 2 bases from V and 5 from J; bases not matched to a gene: 6. CDR3 bases: TGTGCCAGCAGTTTAGATGGCGGGAGGGGGGAGACCCAGTACTTC. Translated: CASSLDGGRGETQYF.

V is TRBV30 and J is TRBJ2-2; possibly TRBD2 for D (6 bases). Germline V gene lookup returns CDR1 GTSNPN and CDR2 SVGIG (reference sequence). The CDR3 runs to 16 residues. V lost 4 bases and J lost 7, with 22 bases in between. The CDR3 bases are TGTGCCTGGAACTGGGCGGGGAAAGCCTCGTTCGGGGAGCTGTTTTTT. It encodes CAWNWAGKASFGELFF.

CDR3 region: CASGDTTYEQYF. CDR3 DNA: TGTGCCAGCGGGGACACCACCTACGAGCAGTACTTC. The chain links TRBV28 to TRBJ2-7, with D maybe TRBD1 (6 bases). In germline, CDR1 is MDHEN, CDR2 SYDVKM. V was shortened by 8 bases and J by 2 bases, with 10 bases between the two germline ends. The CDR3 has 12 amino acids.

The rearrangement links TRBV11-2 to TRBJ2-7, with TRBD2 matching 11 bases. Germline V gene lookup returns CDR1 SGHAT and CDR2 FQNNGV. This CDR3 region has 15 residues. Unmatched junction bases numbered 3, after V lost 1 base and J lost 4 bases. The CDR3 DNA follows: TGTGCCAGCAGCTTAGCGCTAGCGGGAGGTTACGAGCAGTACTTC. This encodes CASSLALAGGYEQYF.

The V gene is TRBV7-9, the J gene TRBJ1-1; D possibly corresponds to TRBD1 (6 bases). The germline CDR1 and CDR2 sequences are SEHNR and FQNEAQ (reference sequence). V gave up 5 bases and J gave up 1 base, with 11 bases separating them. CDR3 length equals 14 residues. The CDR3 nucleotides are TGTGCCAGCAGCCAGGACAGAAGGAACACTGAAGCTTTCTTT. This gives the protein CASSQDRRNTEAFF.

This clone showed up just a few times. This chain joins TRBV27 and TRBJ2-3, with TRBD2 matching 8 bases. V gave up 4 bases and J gave up 0 bases; unmatched junction bases: 12. Germline CDR1 MNHEY, CDR2 SMNVEV (reference sequence). This CDR3 has 18 residues. The CDR3 reads CASSYSPGLASSTDTQYF. CDR3 DNA sequence: TGTGCCAGCAGTTATTCCCCTGGACTAGCCTCTAGCACAGATACGCAGTATTTT.

CDR3 bases: TGCAGCGTTGAGCCTAGCGGGGGGACCGGGGAGCTGTTTTTT. Its translation: CSVEPSGGTGELFF. The chain employs TRBV29-1 and TRBJ2-2; 11 bases are a match to TRBD2. The CDR3 has 14 residues. The germline gives CDR1 SQVTM, CDR2 ANQGSEA. V gave up 3 bases and J gave up 5 bases; unmatched junction bases: 2.

The chain links TRBV27 to TRBJ2-5; TRBD1 matches at 7 bases. CDR1 is MNHEY, CDR2 SMNVEV, per germline (reference sequence). J lost 3 bases, V lost 5 bases, and 3 bases had no gene match. This CDR3 is 13 amino acids long. The chain's CDR3 is CASSGTAEETQYF. As DNA, the CDR3 is TGTGCCAGCAGTGGGACAGCTGAAGAGACCCAGTACTTC.

This chain uses TRBV18 with TRBJ2-2; D perhaps matches TRBD1 (6 bases). CDR1 KGHSH and CDR2 LQKENI come from the germline V gene. V lost 1 base to trimming and J lost 0 bases, with 18 bases between them. The CDR3 is 19 residues long. Written as DNA, the CDR3 is TGTGCCAGCTCACCACGCCAGACAGGAACACCTCCGAACACCGGGGAGCTGTTTTTT. Amino acid sequence: CASSPRQTGTPPNTGELFF.

Concerning this clone itself: A read error may produce the germline difference seen at one junction end. The rearrangement joins TRBV7-9 to TRBJ2-6, with D perhaps TRBD2 (7 bases). The CDR3 has 18 residues. Per the germline V gene, CDR1 is SEHNR and CDR2 is FQNEAQ (reference sequence). The CDR3 nucleotides read TGTGCCAGCAGCTTACCGGGGGGCTTCAGCTCTGGGGCCAACGGCCTGACTTTC. Amino acids: CASSLPGGFSSGANGLTF.

As concerns this clone: Other DNA sequences from this sample encode an identical CDR3 as well. This chain uses TRBV6-1 with TRBJ1-2; TRBD1 might be the D (5 bases). The CDR3 totals 13 residues. CDR1 and CDR2 (germline): MNHNS, SASEGT. With 6 bases removed from V and 5 bases from J, the gap between germline ends came to 13 bases. Here the CDR3 reads CASRGQAQYGYTF. In nucleotides, the CDR3 is TGTGCCAGCAGGGGGCAGGCCCAGTATGGCTACACCTTC.

This clone was found a few times. The chain joins TRBV30 to TRBJ1-5, with 7 nucleotides matching TRBD1. Germline V lookup: CDR1 GTSNPN, CDR2 SVGIG (reference sequence). V lost 5 bases, J lost 2 bases, and 6 bases stayed unmatched. CDR3 length: 14 amino acids. CDR3: CAWGIDRGNQPQHF. The CDR3 bases are TGTGCCTGGGGAATAGACAGGGGCAATCAGCCCCAGCATTTT.

V gene TRBV1 combines with J gene TRBJ2-1; the table assigns TRBD1, which was not confirmed against the DNA. TRBV1 is deemed a pseudogene. CDR3 size: 18 residues. CDR3 protein: CTSSQPGQLRYSYNEQFF. Here the CDR3 DNA reads TGCACCAGCAGCCAACCGGGACAGCTGCGATACTCCTACAATGAGCAGTTCTTC.

The V call is TRBV13, the J call TRBJ2-3; tentatively, D is TRBD2 (8 bases). Germline lookup yields CDR1 PRHDT and CDR2 FYEKMQ (reference sequence). The V end was cut by 5 bases, the J end by 10 bases, with 37 bases between. This CDR3 has 20 amino acids. This CDR3 is CASSAARQGEPGRVGSAQYF. For the CDR3, the DNA is TGTGCCAGCAGCGCTGCGAGACAGGGTGAGCCCGGGAGGGTTGGGAGCGCGCAGTATTTT.

This clone was detected once. This chain joins TRBV2 and TRBJ2-1; D perhaps matches TRBD2 (6 bases). The germline V gene encodes CDR1 SNHLY and CDR2 FYNNEI. Trimming stripped 8 bases from V and 15 bases from J, with 14 bases between. The CDR3 is 10 amino acids. CDR3 region: CASPPPAGFF. CDR3 coding DNA: TGTGCCAGCCCTCCTCCAGCGGGGTTCTTC.

The chain uses TRBV18 and TRBJ1-5, with TRBD1 as a possible D gene (6 bases). Per germline, CDR1 KGHSH and CDR2 LQKENI. The CDR3 has 14 amino acids. V was cut by 4 bases and J by 3 bases, with 10 bases left in between. CDR3 region: CASSRTGYNQPQHF. The CDR3, as DNA: TGTGCCAGCTCACGCACAGGGTACAATCAGCCCCAGCATTTT.

The V and J genes are TRBV5-1 and TRBJ2-1; weak D call: TRBD1 (5 bases). Germline V CDR1 and CDR2: SGHRS, YFSETQ. The ends were cut back, 4 bases at V and 6 bases at J, with 17 bases in the middle. The CDR3 consists of 15 residues. This chain's CDR3 is CASSPTIRAGNEQFF. The CDR3 DNA reads TGCGCCAGCAGCCCCACTATCAGGGCTGGCAATGAGCAGTTCTTC.

This sequence joins TRBV9 and TRBJ2-1; 14 bases are a match to TRBD2. The germline V gene encodes CDR1 SGDLS and CDR2 YYNGEE. This CDR3 has 16 residues. J lost 7 bases, V lost 1 base, and 4 bases had no gene match. The CDR3 is CASSVLGTSGSNEQFF. CDR3 in DNA: TGTGCCAGCAGCGTACTCGGGACTAGCGGGAGTAATGAGCAGTTCTTC.

This clone appeared a single time. J is TRBJ1-1 and V is TRBV5-4, with TRBD1 matching 11 bases. Unmatched junction bases numbered 8, after V lost 4 bases and J lost 0 bases. Germline V lookup: CDR1 SGHNT, CDR2 YYREEE (reference sequence). The CDR3 loop spans 17 amino acids. DNA of the CDR3: TGTGCCAGCAGCGAGGGACAGGGGGGTGGGATGAACACTGAAGCTTTCTTT. Translating it yields CASSEGQGGGMNTEAFF.

The chain is built from TRBV15 and TRBJ1-1; D call uncertain. Trimming removed 1 base from V and 6 bases from J, with 6 bases in between. The germline V gene has CDR1 LNHNV and CDR2 YYDKDF (reference sequence). This CDR3 has 12 amino acids. CDR3 protein: CATSRGSAEAFF. For the CDR3, the DNA is TGTGCCACCAGCAGAGGTTCAGCTGAAGCTTTCTTT.

The rearrangement uses TRBV6-1 and TRBJ1-5, with a possible D match to TRBD1 (5 bases). Germline V gene sequence: CDR1 MNHNS, CDR2 SASEGT. The CDR3 spans 15 residues. V was cut by 7 bases and J by 4 bases, with 17 bases left in between. CDR3 DNA: TGTGCCAGCACCGAAGGGAGGGGCGCAAATCAGCCCCAGCATTTT. Translated, it gives CASTEGRGANQPQHF.

The chain recombines TRBV28 with TRBJ2-1; no clear D. Germline CDR1 is MDHEN and CDR2 is SYDVKM. Between the trimmed V and J ends, which lost 3 bases and 6 bases, there was a span of 6 bases. There are 12 residues in the CDR3. The CDR3 DNA reads TGTGCCAGCAGTTTTCGAGCCAATGAGCAGTTCTTC. Translated: CASSFRANEQFF. The full variable domain, completed using reference TRBV28 and TRBJ2-1, is DVKVTQSSRYLVKRTGEKVFLECVQDMDHENMFWYRQDPGLGLRLIYFSYDVKMKEKGDIPEGYSVSREKKERFSLILESASTNQTSMYLCASSFRANEQFFGPGTRLTVL.